Listed below are T cell receptor beta chains from one sample, sequenced in a study of blood T cell repertoires in COVID-19. The repertoire was sequenced with immunoSEQ multiplex PCR; TCRdb's copy has only in-frame clones and lacks some. Among approximately 130,000 clones listed, 80% to 90% were seen once. Material: peripheral blood. All receptors derive from a woman aged 45-60 years with acute or convalescent COVID-19. The CDR3 runs from the conserved cysteine through the conserved F or W. The D gene is left open where the match is weak. Rows give clone size only sometimes, using once, few, many, or a class for an expanded clone.

V	J	D	size	CDR3	DNA
TRBV3-1/TRBV3-2	TRBJ2-3	TRBD2	.	CASSPPGRGASTDTQYF	TGTGCCAGCAGCCCCCCTGGGCGGGGGGCTAGCACAGATACGCAGTATTTT
TRBV27	TRBJ2-5	.	.	CASSLSGQQETQYF	TGTGCCAGCAGTTTGAGCGGGCAACAAGAGACCCAGTACTTC
TRBV6-5	TRBJ2-1	TRBD1	.	CASRKSGTDNEQFF	TGTGCCAGCAGGAAATCCGGGACAGACAATGAGCAGTTCTTC
TRBV19	TRBJ1-1	TRBD1	.	CASSIRDSGKMNTEAFF	TGTGCCAGTAGTATACGGGACAGTGGGAAGATGAACACTGAAGCTTTCTTT
TRBV5-4	TRBJ2-5	TRBD1	.	CASSARDRGQETQYF	TGTGCCAGCAGCGCCCGGGACAGGGGACAAGAGACCCAGTACTTC
TRBV18	TRBJ1-4	TRBD1	.	CASSPPGQATNEKLFF	TGTGCCAGCTCACCACCGGGACAGGCAACTAATGAAAAACTGTTTTTT
TRBV9	TRBJ1-2	.	.	CASGVDIGDLNYGYTF	TGTGCCAGCGGGGTTGACATCGGGGATTTGAACTATGGCTACACCTTC
TRBV5-1	TRBJ1-5	TRBD1	.	CASSFGDREQPQHF	TGCGCCAGCAGCTTCGGGGACAGGGAACAGCCCCAGCATTTT
TRBV7-2	TRBJ1-4	.	.	CASSFKGEEKLFF	TGTGCCAGCAGCTTTAAGGGGGAGGAAAAACTGTTTTTT
TRBV2	TRBJ1-1	.	.	CASHRENTEAFF	TGTGCCAGCCACAGGGAGAACACTGAAGCTTTCTTT
TRBV6-5	TRBJ1-2	TRBD1	.	CASSYSAGGYGYTF	TGTGCCAGCAGTTACTCGGCAGGGGGTTATGGCTACACCTTC
TRBV7-2	TRBJ1-5	.	once	CASSFGAQPQHF	TGTGCCAGCAGCTTCGGAGCGCAGCCCCAGCATTTT
TRBV5-5	TRBJ1-1	.	.	CASSLARGGAEAFF	TGTGCCAGCAGCTTGGCCAGGGGTGGTGCTGAAGCTTTCTTT
TRBV9	TRBJ1-2	TRBD1	few	CASSERPGGSYGYTF	TGTGCCAGCAGCGAGAGGCCAGGGGGCAGCTATGGCTACACCTTC
TRBV12-3/TRBV12-4	TRBJ1-2	.	.	CATDGRWYGYTF	TGTGCGACCGACGGGAGATGGTATGGCTACACCTTC
TRBV18	TRBJ1-2	.	.	CASSFRTANYGYTF	TGTGCCAGCTCATTCCGGACAGCTAACTATGGCTACACCTTC